This T cell receptor beta chain was recorded in a study of response to subunit inactivated influenza vaccine. Findings and caveats of the study: Each seasonal flu vaccination may recruit only limited new T cells, authors suggested.

Germline V gives CDR1 SGHRS, CDR2 YFSETQ. V was shortened by 5 bases and J by 1 base, with 12 bases between the two germline ends. This CDR3 is built from 14 residues. Via MiXCR, TCRdb re-called the RT-PCR reads, giving one row per CDR3 protein. Of 300,000 to 350,000 distinct CDR3 sequences listed, approximately 21% were seen once; the top ten hold around a tenth. A word on this clonotype: The antigen is not known.

J is TRBJ2-5 and V is TRBV5-1; D may be TRBD1 (7 bases). The clonotype originates from a man aged 50 to 69 who received an inactivated influenza vaccine. The sample was PBMCs from blood, taken approximately 20 months after vaccination. The CDR3 spells CASRRGTAQETQYF. DNA for the CDR3: TGCGCCAGCAGACGCGGGACAGCCCAAGAGACCCAGTACTTC.